The 29 T cell receptor beta chains listed next were all sequenced from one sample in a study of blood T cell repertoires in COVID-19. TCRdb's copy holds only in-frame clones and misses some; the assay was immunoSEQ multiplex PCR. The sample yields about 99,000 clones, roughly nine tenths seen once. Sequenced material: peripheral blood. Source of these receptors: a human donor in a cohort sampled during active COVID-19.

The chain recombines TRBV13 with TRBJ2-1; 9 bases fit TRBD2. Per germline, CDR1 PRHDT and CDR2 FYEKMQ (reference sequence). The junction had 3 bases not matched to a gene; V was cut back by 1 base and J by 5 bases. This CDR3 is built from 15 residues. The CDR3 bases are TGTGCCAGCAGCTTAGATATAGCGGGGGACAATGAGCAGTTCTTC. As protein: CASSLDIAGDNEQFF.

In this sample, this clone turned up once. This chain links TRBV11-2 with TRBJ2-1; 10 bases are shared with TRBD2. Per germline, CDR1 SGHAT and CDR2 FQNNGV. This CDR3 contains 18 residues. V lost 5 bases, J lost 8 bases, and 18 bases stayed unmatched. The CDR3 DNA is TGTGCCAGCAGCCCCCCGCTTCCTTTAGCGGGAGGACTCTATGAGCAGTTCTTC. It yields the protein CASSPPLPLAGGLYEQFF.

V and J are TRBV5-1 and TRBJ2-7; 9 bases match TRBD2. The junction had 15 bases not matched to a gene; V was cut back by 5 bases and J by 3 bases. Germline values: CDR1 SGHRS, CDR2 YFSETQ. The CDR3 consists of 17 residues. The chain's CDR3 is CASSLLPSGIDDYEQYF. The CDR3 DNA reads as TGCGCCAGCAGTTTATTGCCTAGCGGGATAGATGACTACGAGCAGTACTTC.

This clone was seen a few times. This chain joins TRBV6-5 and TRBJ1-2, with 8 bases fitting TRBD1. The CDR3 is 12 amino acids. CDR1 is MNHEY, CDR2 SVGAGI, per germline. V shed 9 bases, J shed 6 bases, and the junction held 6 bases outside the gene matches. CDR3 amino acids: CASGDRSNGYTF. CDR3 nucleotide sequence: TGTGCCAGTGGGGACAGGTCGAATGGCTACACCTTC.

The genes are TRBV14 and TRBJ2-1, with 7 bases matching TRBD2. V trimming: 4 bases; J trimming: 6 bases; junction bases outside the gene matches: 9. Germline CDR1 SGHDN, CDR2 FVKESK. This CDR3 comprises 15 residues. The CDR3 here is CASSPRLAGINEQFF. The CDR3 region has the DNA TGTGCCAGCAGCCCGAGACTAGCTGGGATCAATGAGCAGTTCTTC.

About this clone itself: The conserved phenylalanine or tryptophan is not found at the CDR3 terminus, so this likely reflects a read error. The limits of the CDR3 on the DNA are not certain, so only TCRdb's listed CDR3 is given. The chain couples TRBV27 to TRBJ2-7; the tabulated D call, TRBD1, remains unverified against the DNA. The CDR3 comprises 10 residues, both ends counted. CDR1 is MNHEY and CDR2 is SMNVEV in the germline V gene (reference sequence). CDR3 sequence reads: CASSLMVSQG.

This chain uses TRBV3-1 (or the pseudogene TRBV3-2) with TRBJ2-7, with a weak D call TRBD2 (7 bases). The ends were cut back, 4 bases at V and 6 bases at J, with 25 bases in the middle. The CDR3 extends over 17 amino acids. Germline V gives CDR1 LGHDT, CDR2 YNNKEL (reference sequence). The CDR3 sequence: CASSPGGGGTIGFEQYF. The CDR3 bases are TGTGCCAGCAGCCCTGGGGGAGGGGGAACGATCGGTTTCGAGCAGTACTTC.

CDR3 in DNA: TGTGCCAGCAGTTCCGGGTCGTATACGCAGTATTTT. Translated: CASSSGSYTQYF. The chain joins TRBV28 to TRBJ2-3, with no clear D. V was pared by 4 bases and J by 7 bases, with 9 bases between. Germline CDR1 is MDHEN and CDR2 is SYDVKM. This CDR3 contains 12 residues.

The chain combines TRBV6-5 with TRBJ2-5; 9 nucleotides align to TRBD2. The CDR3 loop spans 15 amino acids. The ends lost 10 bases at V and 6 bases at J; junction bases unmatched: 15. Per the germline V gene, CDR1 is MNHEY and CDR2 is SVGAGI. The CDR3 is CATAGTSPGRKTQYF. CDR3 coding DNA: TGTGCCACCGCCGGGACTAGCCCTGGGCGGAAGACCCAGTACTTC.

The J gene is TRBJ2-3, the V gene TRBV7-2; 7 bases agree with TRBD1. The V gene's germline CDR1 is SGHTA and CDR2 FQGNSA. V lost 2 bases to trimming and J lost 5 bases; unmatched junction nucleotides: 7. The CDR3 extends over 15 amino acids. The chain's CDR3 is CASSLKRGQGDTQYF. The CDR3 DNA reads as TGTGCCAGCAGCTTAAAAAGGGGGCAAGGAGATACGCAGTATTTT.

This sequence joins TRBV5-4 and TRBJ2-7; TRBD2 agrees at 12 bases. The germline V gene has CDR1 SGHNT and CDR2 YYREEE (reference sequence). Trimming cost V 2 bases and J 0 bases; bases outside gene matches: 3. CDR3 length: 16 residues. The chain's CDR3 is CASSLGTSGFSYEQYF. As DNA, the CDR3 is TGTGCCAGCAGCTTAGGGACTAGCGGGTTCTCCTACGAGCAGTACTTC. The full variable domain, with the rest looked up from reference TRBV5-4 and TRBJ2-7, is ETGVTQSPTHLIKTRGQQVTLRCSSQSGHNTVSWYQQALGQGPQFIFQYYREEENGRGNFPPRFSGLQFPNYSSELNVNALELDDSALYLCASSLGTSGFSYEQYFGPGTRLTVT.

The V call is TRBV12-3 or TRBV12-4, the J call TRBJ1-4; 7 nucleotides line up with TRBD1. The J segment lost 10 bases and the V segment lost 4 bases, leaving 3 bases of the junction unmatched. This CDR3 spans 12 amino acids. For the CDR3, the DNA is TGTGCCAGCAGTTACTACAGGGGAAAACTGTTTTTT. This translates into CASSYYRGKLFF.

The rearrangement links TRBV5-1 to TRBJ1-2; tentatively, D is TRBD1 (6 bases). The length of the CDR3 is 15 residues. The germline gives CDR1 SGHRS, CDR2 YFSETQ. V gave up 4 bases and J gave up 2 bases, with 15 bases separating them. The CDR3 sequence is CASSILQGPNYGYTF. DNA of the CDR3: TGCGCCAGCAGCATCCTACAGGGACCCAACTATGGCTACACCTTC.

This chain connects TRBV12-3 or TRBV12-4 to TRBJ1-4; D possibly corresponds to TRBD1 (5 bases). The CDR3 is 13 residues long. V shed 5 bases and J shed 11 bases, with 15 bases lying between them. CDR3 loop: CASSPWDFGKLFF. Written as DNA, the CDR3 is TGTGCCAGCAGTCCCTGGGACTTTGGGAAACTGTTTTTT.

The chain joins TRBV7-9 to TRBJ2-3, with 8 bases lining up with TRBD2. V trimming: 2 bases; J trimming: 0 bases; junction bases outside the gene matches: 4. Germline lookup yields CDR1 SEHNR and CDR2 FQNEAQ (reference sequence). This CDR3 contains 16 residues. CDR3 sequence reads: CASSLSSGLSTDTQYF. The CDR3 DNA follows: TGTGCCAGCAGCTTATCTAGCGGGCTAAGCACAGATACGCAGTATTTT.

This chain connects TRBV21-1 to TRBJ1-4. TRBV21-1 is classified as a pseudogene. The CDR3 spans 15 residues. The CDR3 reads CASRRLIRGGEKLFF. As DNA, the CDR3 is TGTGCCAGCAGGCGCCTAATCAGGGGAGGGGAAAAACTGTTTTTT.

The sample holds one count of this clone. V and J are TRBV2 and TRBJ2-7; perhaps TRBD1 as D (6 bases). Trimming took 5 bases from V and 2 from J, leaving 22 bases between them. CDR3 length equals 17 residues. CDR1 SNHLY and CDR2 FYNNEI come from the germline V gene. The CDR3 coding sequence is TGTGCCAGCAGTCCCCCCCCGGTGGACAGAAAAACCTACGAGCAGTACTTC. It codes for CASSPPPVDRKTYEQYF.

V usage is TRBV20-1 and J usage is TRBJ2-7, with D possibly matching TRBD2 (5 bases). CDR3 length: 14 residues. V shed 3 bases and J shed 0 bases, with 12 bases lying between them. Germline lookup yields CDR1 DFQATT and CDR2 SNEGSKA (reference sequence). CDR3 region: CSASPRGFSYEQYF. The CDR3 DNA follows: TGCAGTGCTAGTCCCCGCGGGTTCTCCTACGAGCAGTACTTC.

This rearrangement joins TRBV5-6 to TRBJ2-1; weak D call: TRBD2 (6 bases). The CDR3 has 17 amino acids. Germline V lookup: CDR1 SGHDT, CDR2 YYEEEE. V lost 0 bases and J 0 bases, leaving 13 bases between the germline ends. This CDR3 reads CASSLVVAEPSYNEQFF. The DNA for the CDR3 is TGTGCCAGCAGCTTGGTTGTAGCGGAACCCTCCTACAATGAGCAGTTCTTC.

The chain has TRBV13 and TRBJ2-3, with 9 bases that match TRBD1. From germline, CDR1 is PRHDT and CDR2 FYEKMQ (reference sequence). This CDR3 comprises 14 residues. Losses at the gene ends were 3 bases for V and 7 bases for J; bases not matched to a gene: 5. In nucleotides, the CDR3 is TGTGCCAGCAGCTTTTGGACAGGGGAGAATACGCAGTATTTT. Amino acids: CASSFWTGENTQYF. Full variable domain (outside the CDR3, taken from reference TRBV13 and TRBJ2-3): AAGVIQSPRHLIKEKRETATLKCYPIPRHDTVYWYQQGPGQDPQFLISFYEKMQSDKGSIPDRFSAQQFSDYHSELNMSSLELGDSALYFCASSFWTGENTQYFGPGTRLTVL.

The chain joins TRBV4-1 to TRBJ2-7; TRBD1 matches at 7 bases. V was pared by 2 bases and J by 9 bases, with 7 bases of the junction left unmatched. Germline lookup yields CDR1 MGHRA and CDR2 YSYEKL. This CDR3 has 13 amino acids. The CDR3 bases are TGCGCCAGCAGCCAACCCCAGGGGGTGGCGCAGTACTTC. Amino acids: CASSQPQGVAQYF.

With regard to this clone: Relative to the germline gene, one junction end is altered; a read error may explain this. V usage is TRBV28 and J usage is TRBJ1-2; TRBD1 agrees at 8 bases. Germline assignment: CDR1 MDHEN and CDR2 SYDVKM. The CDR3 sequence is 15 residues long. CDR3 sequence reads: CASSPTPGQVLGVPF. The CDR3 region has the DNA TGTGCCAGCAGTCCAACACCGGGACAGGTCCTTGGGGTACCCTTC.

V is TRBV9 and J is TRBJ2-1, with TRBD1 matching 7 bases. With V trimmed by 0 bases and J by 7 bases, 7 bases remained unmatched. Germline assignment: CDR1 SGDLS and CDR2 YYNGEE. The CDR3 consists of 15 residues. The CDR3 DNA follows: TGTGCCAGCAGCGTAGTGGCGTCCAGGGGGAATGAGCAGTTCTTC. Its translation is CASSVVASRGNEQFF.

The rearrangement uses TRBV6-2 or TRBV6-3 and TRBJ2-1; no clear D gene. Germline V gene sequence: CDR1 MNHEY, CDR2 SVGEGT. Trimming took off 2 bases at V and 7 bases at J, with 3 bases between the two ends. The CDR3 runs to 11 residues. The CDR3 bases are TGTGCCAGCAGTTACCCGAATGAGCAGTTCTTC. The encoded protein is CASSYPNEQFF.

The chain uses TRBV5-4 and TRBJ1-3, with TRBD1 as a possible D gene (6 bases). The CDR3 has 14 residues. The V end was cut by 3 bases, the J end by 4 bases, with 11 bases between. In germline, CDR1 is SGHNT, CDR2 YYREEE (reference sequence). The CDR3 DNA reads as TGTGCCAGCAGCTCAGGACAGTACGGAAACACCATATATTTT. Residues: CASSSGQYGNTIYF.

The CDR3: CASSSLAGAPLEQYF. CDR3 nucleotide sequence: TGTGCCAGCAGCTCCCTAGCGGGAGCCCCTCTCGAGCAGTACTTC. The chain links TRBV13 to TRBJ2-7, with 10 bases that match TRBD2. The V and J ends lost 4 bases and 6 bases, in that order; junction bases with no gene match: 9. This CDR3 spans 15 amino acids. Germline loops: CDR1 PRHDT, CDR2 FYEKMQ (reference sequence).

This chain links TRBV25-1 with TRBJ1-1, with D maybe TRBD1 (5 bases). Trimming took off 6 bases at V and 0 bases at J, with 14 bases between the two ends. The CDR3 runs to 15 residues. Germline V lookup: CDR1 MGHDK, CDR2 SYGVNS. The CDR3 spells CASSRKRGLNTEAFF. CDR3 DNA sequence: TGTGCCAGCAGCCGAAAAAGGGGATTGAACACTGAAGCTTTCTTT.

The chain recombines TRBV10-2 with TRBJ2-1, with 9 bases lining up with TRBD2. Germline CDR1 WSHSY, CDR2 SAAADI. This CDR3 region has 13 residues. Trimming at V came to 6 bases and at J to 4 bases, leaving 1 base not matched to a gene. In DNA form, the CDR3 reads TGCGCCAGCAGGACTAGCGGATACAATGAGCAGTTCTTC. This encodes CASRTSGYNEQFF.

The gene calls are TRBV29-1 and TRBJ2-7; 7 nucleotides match TRBD1. This CDR3 region has 13 residues. The trim removed 2 bases at V and 1 base at J, leaving 2 bases unmatched. Germline V gene data show CDR1 as SQVTM and CDR2 as ANQGSEA. In DNA, the CDR3 is TGCAGCGTTGAACAGGGGGAATCCTACGAGCAGTACTTC. It translates to CSVEQGESYEQYF.